This TCR beta chain stems from a study of cytomegalovirus exposure and HLA in healthy donors. This CDR3 spans 15 amino acids. V lost 0 bases to trimming and J lost 0 bases, with 6 bases between them. The germline V gene has CDR1 SGHVS and CDR2 FQNEAQ. From the roughly 120-subject validation cohort, which was separate from the roughly 700-subject first cohort, the donors were drawn. Turning to this clone: The antigen is not known.

The method was immunoSEQ multiplex PCR; TCRdb's version includes in-frame clones alone and lacks a portion of them. This sample has fewer than 150,000 clones; around 86% occur once, and the top ten carry 7.5% to 9%. General study results and limits: Through in vitro validation, three CMV-associated chains were shown to be specific for CMV antigens. A list of around 150 TCR beta chains associated with cytomegalovirus was given. It was reported that the classifier diagnosed cytomegalovirus status with high specificity and sensitivity in both the original and validation cohorts.

This TCR came from a man younger than 30 in good health and CMV-seropositive. The chain has TRBV7-8 and TRBJ2-1; perhaps TRBD2 as D (5 bases). The sequenced material came from PBMCs. The CDR3 DNA reads as TGTGCCAGCAGCTTAGCGGAGGCCTCCTACAATGAGCAGTTCTTC. Protein product: CASSLAEASYNEQFF.